Given below is one T cell receptor (beta chain) in context. Its antigen specificity is not known. The sample holds no much larger clone one base away, and base qualities are not on file. TCRbeta CDR3 regions were sequenced with the immunoSEQ Assay. After extraction, genomic DNA underwent amplification by bias-controlled multiplex PCR, followed by high-throughput sequencing. In the authors' own workflow: To quantify the absolute abundance of each unique TCRbeta CDR3 region, sequences were collapsed and filtered. Usable DNA was measured by amplifying reference genes present in all nucleated cells, and TCRbeta template counts were normalized to that usable DNA to estimate T cell fraction. Repertoire TCRs were annotated as SARS-CoV-2-specific by exact matching of V gene, CDR3 amino acid sequence and J gene to a known reactive TCR set. The reference SARS-CoV-2 TCR set was obtained from MIRA and was filtered for enrichment in COVID-19-positive ImmuneCODE repertoires, whereby public or cross-reactive TCRs were removed. Using the MIRA antigens, annotated TCRs were further analysed by specific ORF or by position within an ORF. Breadth was defined as the number of annotated unique rearrangements divided by the total number of unique productive rearrangements, and depth was defined as the summed frequency of the annotated unique rearrangements. Two-sided Wilcoxon rank-sum tests were applied when comparing TCR breadth between groups. TCRdb took over this immuneACCESS table, retaining in-frame rearrangements with V and J assigned. Such tables are incomplete; in checked studies, under half of the missing clones stem from an unresolved V gene, and the remainder is unexplained. V and J calls plus clone size are reproduced from that table; the DNA served to infer D and trimming. Counted in this sample were about 350,000 clones; more than 75% of them appeared once. Approximately 3.5% of the sample comes from the top ten.

This entry is derived from a study of Ad26.COV2.S vaccination and SARS-CoV-2 variants listed by TCRdb under 2021. General notes on the study: Vaccine-arm donors came from COV1001, a multicentre, randomized, double-blind, placebo-controlled phase I-IIa trial of Ad26.COV2.S in healthy adults. Investigators did not know the trial group allocation while performing experiments and assessing outcomes. The TCR-sequenced set comprised around 30 samples: roughly 19 Ad26.COV2.S vaccine recipients, 5 placebo recipients and 8 SARS-CoV-2 convalescent individuals. Sequencing of the TCRbeta repertoire served to evaluate the specificity and breadth of SARS-CoV-2-reactive T cell receptors following Ad26.COV2.S vaccination. Participants in the trial were split at random into five groups of five each, receiving low-dose or high-dose Ad26.COV2.S once or twice, or else placebo on both occasions. Ad26.COV2.S was administered intramuscularly at a dose of 5x10^10 or 1x10^11 viral particles, either as one shot or as two shots given 56 days apart.

CDR1 and CDR2 are read off the germline V gene as MNHEY and SVGAGI. V is shortened by 2 bases, J by 4 bases, and the region joining them spans 9 bases. The CDR3 sequence holds 15 residues, the cysteine and phenylalanine included. Only CDR3 DNA is held: 45 bases, read in frame from base 1. The treatment or condition label, read with the paper, signifies: 19 received Ad26.COV2.S at low or high dose, single or two shots; about 5 received placebo; per-sample allocation not given. For vaccine and placebo recipients, the sequenced repertoires came from samples collected on day 63 after the first injection. Cohort 1b enrolled 20 to 30 adults aged 18-55 years at a single site in Boston, USA, between 29 July and 7 August 2020. Ad26.COV2.S was a replication-incompetent adenovirus type 26 vector that expressed a prefusion-stabilized SARS-CoV-2 spike protein derived from the original Wuhan strain. General study outcomes and caveats: According to the authors, total T cell responses may have been underestimated by the TCR breadth and depth analyses. The study lacked the statistical power to compare responses across vaccine doses or regimens. Compared with placebo recipients, Ad26.COV2.S recipients showed higher spike-specific TCR breadth (P = 0.0014). Substantial breadth of spike-specific CD8+ and CD4+ T cell responses was reported after vaccination. Vaccine and placebo recipients had similar non-spike TCR breadth, a finding consistent with the vaccine containing only spike.

The chain employs TRBV6-5 and TRBJ2-6; the D call is tentative, TRBD1 or TRBD2, as each matches 5 bases. Sample: peripheral blood, taken in a trial of Ad26.COV2.S vaccine versus placebo. The receptor was isolated from a person aged 18 to 59 who received the Ad26.COV2.S COVID-19 vaccine or a placebo. The CDR3 protein: CASSYEGPGANVLTF. The DNA reads as follows: TGTGCCAGCAGTTACGAGGGACCCGGGGCCAACGTCCTGACTTTC.